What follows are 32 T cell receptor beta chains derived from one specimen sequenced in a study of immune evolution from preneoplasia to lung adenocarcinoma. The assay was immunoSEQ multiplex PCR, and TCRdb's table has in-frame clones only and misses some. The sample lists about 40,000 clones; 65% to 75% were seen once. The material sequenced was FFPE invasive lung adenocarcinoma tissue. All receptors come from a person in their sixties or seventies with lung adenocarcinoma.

For the CDR3, the DNA is TGTGCCAGTAGTATCGGGGGCAGAGTGTTTTTT. Protein product: CASSIGGRVFF. The gene calls are TRBV19 and TRBJ1-4; a possible D gene is TRBD1 (6 bases). The CDR3 sequence is 11 residues long. Trimming removed 3 bases from V and 15 bases from J, with 11 bases in between. In germline, CDR1 is LNHDA, CDR2 SQIVND (reference sequence).

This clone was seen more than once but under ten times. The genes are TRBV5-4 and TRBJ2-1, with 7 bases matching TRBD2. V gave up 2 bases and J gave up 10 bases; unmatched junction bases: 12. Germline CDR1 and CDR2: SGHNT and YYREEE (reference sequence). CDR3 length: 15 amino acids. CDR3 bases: TGTGCCAGCAGCTTCCGGGGAGGGTACGGCAGGGAGCAGTTCTTC. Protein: CASSFRGGYGREQFF. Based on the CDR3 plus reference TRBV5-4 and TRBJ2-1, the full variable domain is ETGVTQSPTHLIKTRGQQVTLRCSSQSGHNTVSWYQQALGQGPQFIFQYYREEENGRGNFPPRFSGLQFPNYSSELNVNALELDDSALYLCASSFRGGYGREQFFGPGTRLTVL.

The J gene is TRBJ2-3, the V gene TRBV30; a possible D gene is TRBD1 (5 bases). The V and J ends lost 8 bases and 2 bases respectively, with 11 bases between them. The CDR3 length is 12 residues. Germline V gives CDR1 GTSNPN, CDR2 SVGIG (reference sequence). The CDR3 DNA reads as TGTGCCGGGGCACACTTCACAGATACGCAGTATTTT. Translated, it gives CAGAHFTDTQYF.

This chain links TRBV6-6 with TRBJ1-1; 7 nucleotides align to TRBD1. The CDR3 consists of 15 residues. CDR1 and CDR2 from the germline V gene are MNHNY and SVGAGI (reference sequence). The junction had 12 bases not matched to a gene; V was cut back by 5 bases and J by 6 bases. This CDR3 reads CASSIRQGGLAEAFF. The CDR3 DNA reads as TGTGCCAGCAGTATCCGACAGGGTGGGTTGGCTGAAGCTTTCTTT.

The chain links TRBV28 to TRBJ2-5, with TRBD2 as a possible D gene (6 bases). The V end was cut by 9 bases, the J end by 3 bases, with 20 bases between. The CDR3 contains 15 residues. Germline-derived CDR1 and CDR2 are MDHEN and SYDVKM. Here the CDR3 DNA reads TGTGCCAGTAGCAAGGGGTTCGGGGGAAAAGAGACCCAGTACTTC. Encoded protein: CASSKGFGGKETQYF.

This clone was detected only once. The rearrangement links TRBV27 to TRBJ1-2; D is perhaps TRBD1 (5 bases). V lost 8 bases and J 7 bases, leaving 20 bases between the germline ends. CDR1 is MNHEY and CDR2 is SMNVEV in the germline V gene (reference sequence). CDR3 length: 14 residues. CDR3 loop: CASGPGGTRSGYTF. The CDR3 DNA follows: TGTGCCAGCGGACCCGGGGGGACGCGGAGTGGCTACACCTTC.

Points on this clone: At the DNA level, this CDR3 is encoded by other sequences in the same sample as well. The CDR3 DNA reads TGCGCCAGCAGCCCCCTACAGGGGGCCTACGAGCAGTACTTC. It translates to CASSPLQGAYEQYF. V and J are TRBV5-1 and TRBJ2-7, with 8 nucleotides matching TRBD1. Germline CDR1 is SGHRS and CDR2 is YFSETQ. There are 14 residues in the CDR3. Trimming at V came to 4 bases and at J to 2 bases, leaving 5 bases not matched to a gene.

The CDR3 loop reads CASSDPGQGSAGELFF. CDR3 nucleotide sequence: TGTGCCAGCAGCGATCCGGGACAGGGAAGCGCCGGGGAGCTGTTTTTT. V and J are TRBV5-4 and TRBJ2-2, with 9 positions matching TRBD1. Unmatched junction bases numbered 10, after V lost 4 bases and J lost 6 bases. Germline CDR1 reads SGHNT; CDR2 reads YYREEE (reference sequence). The CDR3 has 16 residues.

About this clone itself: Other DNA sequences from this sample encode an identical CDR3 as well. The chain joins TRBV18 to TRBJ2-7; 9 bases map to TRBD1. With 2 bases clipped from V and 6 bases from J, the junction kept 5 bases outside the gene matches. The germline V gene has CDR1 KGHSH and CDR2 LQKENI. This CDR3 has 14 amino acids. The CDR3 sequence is CASSPSGQGREQYF. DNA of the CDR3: TGTGCCAGCTCACCAAGCGGACAGGGGCGCGAGCAGTACTTC.

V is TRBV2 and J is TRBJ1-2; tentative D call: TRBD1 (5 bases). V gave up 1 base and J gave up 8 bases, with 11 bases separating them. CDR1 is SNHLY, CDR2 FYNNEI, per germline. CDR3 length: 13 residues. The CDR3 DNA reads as TGTGCCAGCAGTGAAGGAAGGGGAACGGGCTACACCTTC. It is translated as CASSEGRGTGYTF.

The CDR3 nucleotides read TGTGCCACAGGGACTAGCGGGGCCGGGGAGCTGTTTTTT. Protein product: CATGTSGAGELFF. V usage is TRBV6-6 and J usage is TRBJ2-2; TRBD2 matches at 13 bases. CDR3 length: 13 amino acids. CDR1 and CDR2 (germline): MNHNY, SVGAGI (reference sequence). The V and J ends lost 10 bases and 6 bases, in that order; junction bases with no gene match: 2.

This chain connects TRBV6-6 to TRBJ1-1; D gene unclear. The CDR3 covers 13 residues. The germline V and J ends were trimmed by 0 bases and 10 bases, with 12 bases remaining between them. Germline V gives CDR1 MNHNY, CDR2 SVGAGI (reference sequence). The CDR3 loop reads CASSYSDDSRAFF. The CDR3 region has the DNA TGTGCCAGCAGTTACTCGGATGATTCACGAGCTTTCTTT.

This chain's CDR3 is CASSYGTSGLYEQYF. The CDR3 DNA follows: TGTGCCAGCAGTTACGGGACTAGCGGCCTCTACGAGCAGTACTTC. The V call is TRBV6-5, the J call TRBJ2-7; 11 bases agree with TRBD2. Germline values: CDR1 MNHEY, CDR2 SVGAGI. The CDR3 loop spans 15 amino acids. V lost 2 bases and J lost 3; bases outside the gene matches: 3.

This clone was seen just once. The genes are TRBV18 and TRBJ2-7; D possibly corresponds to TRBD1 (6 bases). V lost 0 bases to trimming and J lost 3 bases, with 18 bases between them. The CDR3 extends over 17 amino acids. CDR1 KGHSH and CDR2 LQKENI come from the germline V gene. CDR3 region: CASSPPGRSSGVYEQYF. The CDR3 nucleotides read TGTGCCAGCTCACCACCCGGACGTTCCTCAGGGGTCTACGAGCAGTACTTC.

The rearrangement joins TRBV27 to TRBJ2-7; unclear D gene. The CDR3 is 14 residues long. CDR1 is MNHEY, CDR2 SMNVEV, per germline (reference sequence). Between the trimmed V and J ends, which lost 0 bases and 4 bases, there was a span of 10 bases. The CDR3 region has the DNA TGTGCCAGCAGTTTATCGAAAGGAGCGTACGAGCAGTACTTC. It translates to CASSLSKGAYEQYF.

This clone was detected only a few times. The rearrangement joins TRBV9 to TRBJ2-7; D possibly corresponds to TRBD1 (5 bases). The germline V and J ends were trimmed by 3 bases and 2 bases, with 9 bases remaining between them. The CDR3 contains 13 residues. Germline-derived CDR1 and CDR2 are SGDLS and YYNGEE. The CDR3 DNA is TGTGCCAGCAGCGCTCAGGGCGCCTACGAGCAGTACTTC. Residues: CASSAQGAYEQYF.

The CDR3 region is CASSLGTGAQGANVLTF. The CDR3, as DNA: TGCGCCAGCAGCTTAGGGACAGGGGCGCAGGGGGCCAACGTCCTGACTTTC. The chain links TRBV5-1 to TRBJ2-6, with 10 bases lining up with TRBD1. The ends lost 2 bases at V and 4 bases at J; junction bases unmatched: 6. CDR1 is SGHRS, CDR2 YFSETQ, per germline. The CDR3 length is 17 residues.

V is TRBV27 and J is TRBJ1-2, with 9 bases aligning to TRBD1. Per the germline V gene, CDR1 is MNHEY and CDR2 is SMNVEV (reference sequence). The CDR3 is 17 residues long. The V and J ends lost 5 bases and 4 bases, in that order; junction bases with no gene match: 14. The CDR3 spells CASSLGQGQGQGYGYTF. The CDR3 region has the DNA TGTGCCAGCAGTCTGGGACAGGGCCAGGGGCAGGGCTATGGCTACACCTTC.

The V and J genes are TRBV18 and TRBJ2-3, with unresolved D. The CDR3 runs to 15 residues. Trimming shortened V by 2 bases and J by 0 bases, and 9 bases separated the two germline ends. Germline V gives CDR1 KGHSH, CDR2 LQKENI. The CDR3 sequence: CASSPASMSTDTQYF. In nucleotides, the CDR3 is TGTGCCAGCTCACCAGCTTCTATGAGCACAGATACGCAGTATTTT.

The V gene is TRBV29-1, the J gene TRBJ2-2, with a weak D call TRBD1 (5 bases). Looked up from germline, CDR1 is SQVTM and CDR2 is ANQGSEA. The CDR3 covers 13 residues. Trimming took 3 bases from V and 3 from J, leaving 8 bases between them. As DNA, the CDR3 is TGCAGCGTTGACGGCAGGGACACCGGGGAGCTGTTTTTT. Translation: CSVDGRDTGELFF.

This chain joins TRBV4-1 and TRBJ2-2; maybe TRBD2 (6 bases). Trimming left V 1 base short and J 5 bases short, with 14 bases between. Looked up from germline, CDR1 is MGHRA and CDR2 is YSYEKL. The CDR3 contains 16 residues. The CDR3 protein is CASSQGRTTGTGELFF. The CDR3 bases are TGCGCCAGCAGCCAAGGAAGGACTACCGGTACCGGGGAGCTGTTTTTT.

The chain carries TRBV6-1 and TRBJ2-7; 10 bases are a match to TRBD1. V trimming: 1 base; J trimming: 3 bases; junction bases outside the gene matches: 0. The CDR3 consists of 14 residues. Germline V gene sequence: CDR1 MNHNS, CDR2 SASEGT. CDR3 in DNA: TGTGCCAGCAGTGAAGGGACAGGGGGCTACGAGCAGTACTTC. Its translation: CASSEGTGGYEQYF.

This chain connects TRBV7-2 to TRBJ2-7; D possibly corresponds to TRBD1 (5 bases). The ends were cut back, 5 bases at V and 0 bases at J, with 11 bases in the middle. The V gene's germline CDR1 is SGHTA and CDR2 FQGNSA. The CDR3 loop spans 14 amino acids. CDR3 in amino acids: CASSQGTNSYEQYF. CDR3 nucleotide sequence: TGTGCCAGCAGCCAGGGTACCAACTCCTACGAGCAGTACTTC.

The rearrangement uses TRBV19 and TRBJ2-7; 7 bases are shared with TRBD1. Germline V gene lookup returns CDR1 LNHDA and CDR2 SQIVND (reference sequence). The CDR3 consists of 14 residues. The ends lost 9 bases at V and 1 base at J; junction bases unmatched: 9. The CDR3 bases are TGTGCCAGAGTACCGGGACAGCAGTCCTACGAGCAGTACTTC. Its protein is CARVPGQQSYEQYF.

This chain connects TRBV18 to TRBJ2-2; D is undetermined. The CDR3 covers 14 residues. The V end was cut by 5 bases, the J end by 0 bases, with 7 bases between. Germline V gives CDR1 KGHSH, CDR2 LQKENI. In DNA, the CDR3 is TGTGCCAGCTCATCGGACCCGAACACCGGGGAGCTGTTTTTT. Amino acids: CASSSDPNTGELFF.

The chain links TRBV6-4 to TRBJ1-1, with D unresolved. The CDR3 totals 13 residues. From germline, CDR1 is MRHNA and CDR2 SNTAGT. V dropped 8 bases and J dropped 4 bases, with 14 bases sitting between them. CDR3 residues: CASRQAESTEAFF. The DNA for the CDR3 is TGTGCCAGCCGCCAGGCAGAGAGCACTGAAGCTTTCTTT.

CDR3 in DNA: TGTGCCAGCAGCCGGACCGTCACAGATACGCAGTATTTT. Translated, it gives CASSRTVTDTQYF. The chain recombines TRBV7-3 with TRBJ2-3; D not resolved. CDR1 SGHTA and CDR2 FQGTGA come from the germline V gene. The CDR3 contains 13 residues. V lost 5 bases, J lost 2 bases, and 8 bases lay in between.

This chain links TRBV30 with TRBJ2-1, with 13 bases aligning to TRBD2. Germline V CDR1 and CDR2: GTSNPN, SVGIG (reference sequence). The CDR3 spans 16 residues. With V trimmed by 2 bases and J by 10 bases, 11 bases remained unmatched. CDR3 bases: TGTGCCTGGAGTTTTCCCGGACTAGCGGGAGTTAGGGAGCAGTTCTTC. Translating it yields CAWSFPGLAGVREQFF.

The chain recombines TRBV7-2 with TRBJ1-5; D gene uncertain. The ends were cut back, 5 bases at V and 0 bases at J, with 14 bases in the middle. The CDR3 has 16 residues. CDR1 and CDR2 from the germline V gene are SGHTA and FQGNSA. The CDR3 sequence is CASSPQTAYSNQPQHF. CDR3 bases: TGTGCCAGCAGCCCCCAAACAGCATATAGCAATCAGCCCCAGCATTTT.

CDR3 sequence reads: CASSIPGTSGTYEQYF. As DNA, the CDR3 is TGTGCCAGTAGTATTCCAGGGACTAGCGGCACCTACGAGCAGTACTTC. The chain links TRBV19 to TRBJ2-7, with 11 bases aligning to TRBD2. This CDR3 is built from 16 residues. The germline gives CDR1 LNHDA, CDR2 SQIVND (reference sequence). J gave up 2 bases and V 3 bases, and 6 bases lay outside the gene matches.

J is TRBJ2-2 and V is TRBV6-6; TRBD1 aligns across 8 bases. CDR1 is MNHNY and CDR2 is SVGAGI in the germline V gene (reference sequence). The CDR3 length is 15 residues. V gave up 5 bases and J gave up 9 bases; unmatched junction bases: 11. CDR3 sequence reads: CASSRPGQVFRELFF. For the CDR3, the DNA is TGTGCCAGCAGTCGACCGGGACAGGTTTTCCGGGAGCTGTTTTTT.

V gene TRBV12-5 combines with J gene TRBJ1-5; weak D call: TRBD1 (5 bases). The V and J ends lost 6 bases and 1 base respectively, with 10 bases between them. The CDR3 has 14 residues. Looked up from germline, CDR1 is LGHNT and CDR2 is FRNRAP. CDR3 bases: TGTGCTAGTGGCCCCGGGGGGAGCAATCAGCCCCAGCATTTT. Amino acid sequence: CASGPGGSNQPQHF.